Listed below are T cell receptor beta chains from one sample, sequenced in a study of CD8 T cells in ankylosing spondylitis. TCRdb itself ran the 5' RACE reads through MiXCR, one entry per CDR3 protein. This table has 250,000 to 350,000 distinct CDR3 sequences, 20% appearing once. Sequencing was done on a sample of blood, either unsorted or a sorted T cell fraction (not recorded which). The receptor source for this set is a male donor with ankylosing spondylitis or in good health (not recorded which). Each CDR3 is given with its conserved first and last residue. A D gene is named only where the DNA matches it firmly. Rows give clone size only sometimes, using once, few, many, or a class for an expanded clone.

J | V | size | D | DNA | CDR3
TRBJ2-5 | TRBV2 | - | - | TGTGCCAGCAGTGAAGTCTGGGGCGAGACCCAGTACTTC | CASSEVWGETQYF
TRBJ1-1 | TRBV5-1 | many | TRBD1 | TGCGCCAGCAGCCCAATTCCAGGGGGCGTGAACACTGAAGCTTTCTTT | CASSPIPGGVNTEAFF
TRBJ2-1 | TRBV6-5 | - | - | TGTGCCAGCAGTTATGGGGGGCCAAACAATGAGCAGTTCTTC | CASSYGGPNNEQFF
TRBJ1-5 | TRBV20-1 | - | - | TGCAGTGCTAGAGGATCGACCGACCTCTCACAGCCCCAGCATTTT | CSARGSTDLSQPQHF
TRBJ2-3 | TRBV10-3 | - | TRBD2 | TGTGCCATCAGACCCGGACTAGCGGGAGTATCAGATACGCAGTATTTT | CAIRPGLAGVSDTQYF
TRBJ2-3 | TRBV10-3 | many | - | TGTGCCATCAGCCTCCAAGATACGCAGTATTTT | CAISLQDTQYF
TRBJ2-5 | TRBV28 | few | TRBD1 | TGTGCCAGCAGAGAACAGGGGGCGCTTGAGACCCAGTACTTC | CASREQGALETQYF
TRBJ2-1 | TRBV27 | few | - | TGTGCCAGCAGGGGTAGCAGCCTCAATGAGCAGTTCTTC | CASRGSSLNEQFF
TRBJ1-5 | TRBV6-1 | many | - | TGTGCCAGCAGTGAACTTCAGGGTTATAATCAGCCCCAGCATTTT | CASSELQGYNQPQHF
TRBJ2-3 | TRBV11-2 | - | TRBD2 | TGTGCCAGCAGTTCGACTAGCGGGGGGTTCCTCGGTCCTAGCACAGATACGCAGTATTTT | CASSSTSGGFLGPSTDTQYF
TRBJ1-2 | TRBV6-2/TRBV6-3 | - | - | TGTGCCAGCAAGGACCACCGGGTCTATGGCTACACCTTC | CASKDHRVYGYTF
TRBJ2-2 | TRBV2 | many | TRBD2 | TGTGCCAGCAGCGACCCTCCAGGTAGCGGGCAAAACACCGGGGAGCTGTTTTTT | CASSDPPGSGQNTGELFF
TRBJ2-1 | TRBV29-1 | few | - | TGCAGCGTTGAAGATCCGCACCTAAAGGGGGTCAATGAGCAGTTCTTC | CSVEDPHLKGVNEQFF
TRBJ2-3 | TRBV29-1 | many | - | TGCAGCGTTCCGGGGGCCACCACAGATACGCAGTATTTT | CSVPGATTDTQYF
TRBJ1-5 | TRBV20-1 | few | - | TGCAGTGCTAGTCGCAGTAGCAATCAGCCCCAGCATTTT | CSASRSSNQPQHF
TRBJ2-5 | TRBV5-1 | few | TRBD2 | TGCGCCAGCAGCTCACTAGCGGGGGTAGAGACCCAGTACTTC | CASSSLAGVETQYF
TRBJ1-2 | TRBV4-2 | - | TRBD1 | TGTGCCAGCAGCCAAGAATTGACAGGGCTCCCTGGCTACACCTTC | CASSQELTGLPGYTF
TRBJ2-2 | TRBV7-2 | - | - | TGTGCCAGCAGCAGCTGGCGGACCCCAAGGTCCGGGGAGCTGTTTTTT | CASSSWRTPRSGELFF
TRBJ2-5 | TRBV20-1 | few | - | TGCAGTGCTAGGGGGATGCCGGGGGGCGGGGAGACCCAGTACTTC | CSARGMPGGGETQYF
TRBJ1-2 | TRBV10-1 | once | - | TGCGCCAGCCCGGACAGATCAAACTATGGCTACACCTTC | CASPDRSNYGYTF
TRBJ2-2 | TRBV10-3 | - | - | TGTGCCATCTGGGGGGGCCGAGGAACCGGGGAGCTGTTTTTT | CAIWGGRGTGELFF
TRBJ2-3 | TRBV12-3/TRBV12-4 | few | - | TGTGCCAGCAGTTTCGGGCAGGGGATCACAGATACGCAGTATTTT | CASSFGQGITDTQYF
TRBJ2-5 | TRBV20-1 | few | - | TGCAGTGCCCTCCTACGGGGCCAAGAGACCCAGTACTTC | CSALLRGQETQYF
TRBJ1-1 | TRBV6-6 | few | - | TGTGCCAGCACCATGGAGGGTAGGGCTTTCTTT | CASTMEGRAFF
TRBJ1-1 | TRBV4-1 | - | - | TGCGCCAGCGTGGGGGACCCGAACACTGAAGCTTTCTTT | CASVGDPNTEAFF
TRBJ1-3 | TRBV10-3 | few | - | TGTGCCATCAGTGAACCCGTAGGAAACACCATATATTTT | CAISEPVGNTIYF
TRBJ1-1 | TRBV12-3/TRBV12-4 | few | - | TGTGCCAGCAGCACCTCCGGGGGGGACACTGAAGCTTTCTTT | CASSTSGGDTEAFF
TRBJ2-1 | TRBV5-1 | few | - | TGCGCCAGCAGCTTGGGCGTACCATCGAGGGGGTACAATGAGCAGTTCTTC | CASSLGVPSRGYNEQFF
TRBJ2-1 | TRBV28 | - | TRBD2 | TGTGCCAGCAGTACTCGACTAGCGTCCTACAATGAGCAGTTCTTC | CASSTRLASYNEQFF
TRBJ1-2 | TRBV27 | - | - | TGTGCCAGCAGTTTCGGGCCCCTCTATGACTACACCTTC | CASSFGPLYDYTF
TRBJ2-3 | TRBV27 | - | - | TGTGCCAGCAGTCAGGACAGCACAGCTACGCAGTATTTT | CASSQDSTATQYF
TRBJ2-3 | TRBV6-5 | few | - | TGTGCCAGCAGTAAGGGGGATACGCAGTATTTT | CASSKGDTQYF
TRBJ2-2 | TRBV5-6 | many | - | TGTGCCAGCAGCAGCCCTACCGGGGAGCTGTTTTTT | CASSSPTGELFF
TRBJ1-4 | TRBV7-2 | - | - | TGTGCCAGCAGCTTACTACCACGGGGGGCAACTAATGAAAAACTGTTTTTT | CASSLLPRGATNEKLFF
TRBJ2-2 | TRBV7-6 | - | - | TGTGCCAGCAGCTTAGTTGTTGGGCAGGACACCGGGGAGCTGTTTTTT | CASSLVVGQDTGELFF
TRBJ2-1 | TRBV6-1 | few | TRBD1 | TGTGCCAGCAGCCCCCGTGCGACAGGGGCGAATGAGCAGTTCTTC | CASSPRATGANEQFF